This T cell receptor beta chain was sequenced during a study of blood T cell repertoires in COVID-19. The overall study: Both acute and convalescent COVID-19 samples were obtained from the United States, Italy and Spain. PBMCs, B-cell-depleted T cells, or T cells provided the cDNA or gDNA that made up the material.

This clone was picked up one time. Measured with immunoSEQ multiplex PCR; TCRdb has only the in-frame clones, and not every one. Of approximately 20,000 clones listed, roughly 80% are singletons. Trimming removed 1 base from V and 0 bases from J; junction bases left unmatched: 4. The CDR3 is made up of 16 amino acids. Looked up from germline, CDR1 is SGDLS and CDR2 is YYNGEE. The sequenced sample was peripheral blood. The chain joins TRBV9 to TRBJ2-3; TRBD2 agrees at 8 bases. This receptor was taken from an older man with acute or convalescent COVID-19. The CDR3 DNA reads as TGTGCCAGCAGCGTACGGGAGGGATCTAGCACAGATACGCAGTATTTT. It translates to CASSVREGSSTDTQYF.